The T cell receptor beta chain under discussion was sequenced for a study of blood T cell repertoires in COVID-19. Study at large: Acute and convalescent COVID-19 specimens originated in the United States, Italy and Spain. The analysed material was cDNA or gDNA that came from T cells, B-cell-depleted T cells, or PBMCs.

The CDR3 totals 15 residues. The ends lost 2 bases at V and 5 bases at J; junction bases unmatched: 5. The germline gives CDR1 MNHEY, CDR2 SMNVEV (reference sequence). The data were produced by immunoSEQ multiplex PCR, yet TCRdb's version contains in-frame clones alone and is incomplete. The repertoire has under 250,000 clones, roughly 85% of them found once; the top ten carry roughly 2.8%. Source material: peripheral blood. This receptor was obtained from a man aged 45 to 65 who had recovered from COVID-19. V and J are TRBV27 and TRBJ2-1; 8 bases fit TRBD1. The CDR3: CASSLAWTGHNEQFF. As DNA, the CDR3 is TGTGCCAGCAGTTTAGCTTGGACAGGGCACAATGAGCAGTTCTTC.